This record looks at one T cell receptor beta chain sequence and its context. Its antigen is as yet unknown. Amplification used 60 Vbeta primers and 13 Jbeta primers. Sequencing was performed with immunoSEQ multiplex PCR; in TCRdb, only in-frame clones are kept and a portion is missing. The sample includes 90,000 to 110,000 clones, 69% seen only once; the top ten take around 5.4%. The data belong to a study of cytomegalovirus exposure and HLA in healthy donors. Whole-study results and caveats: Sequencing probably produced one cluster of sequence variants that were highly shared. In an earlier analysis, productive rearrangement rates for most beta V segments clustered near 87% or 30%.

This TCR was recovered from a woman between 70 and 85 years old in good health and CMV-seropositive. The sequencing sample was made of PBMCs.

Here the CDR3 reads CATRTRNTEAFF. CDR3 sequence (DNA): TGTGCCACCAGAACACGGAACACTGAAGCTTTCTTT. The gene calls are TRBV6-5 and TRBJ1-1, with D unclear. The CDR3 has 12 residues. Germline assignment: CDR1 MNHEY and CDR2 SVGAGI. Deletions cut 10 bases from V and 1 base from J, with 10 bases between.